The 4 T cell receptor beta chains below were found in one sample sequenced in a study of neurological immune-mediated disorders. TCRdb analysed the 5' RACE reads with MiXCR anew, one entry per CDR3 protein. Of some 70,000 distinct CDR3 sequences in the sample, 4.5% to 5.5% were seen once. The material sequenced was PBMCs. All receptors come from a man aged 25-45 years with multiple sclerosis.

This clonotype was seen repeatedly, ten times or more. In DNA form, the CDR3 reads TGTGCCAGCGATATTCAGGGTGGGACAGATACGCAGTATTTT. Its protein is CASDIQGGTDTQYF. The gene calls are TRBV2 and TRBJ2-3; the D gene is possibly TRBD1 (5 bases). CDR1 is SNHLY and CDR2 is FYNNEI in the germline V gene. The CDR3 consists of 14 residues. V was clipped by 8 bases and J by 3 bases, with 15 bases between them.

At least ten counts were recorded for this clonotype. V is TRBV10-2 and J is TRBJ2-1, with D hard to call. Trimming took off 4 bases at V and 0 bases at J, with 13 bases between the two ends. CDR1 is WSHSY and CDR2 is SAAADI in the germline V gene. The CDR3 is made up of 16 amino acids. CDR3 DNA: TGCGCCAGCAGTGTTGACGCGGAGATCTCCTACAATGAGCAGTTCTTC. Translating it yields CASSVDAEISYNEQFF.

This clonotype was seen a handful of times. This chain links TRBV6-5 with TRBJ1-5; D may be TRBD1 (6 bases). The CDR3 contains 16 residues. Trimming took off 6 bases at V and 2 bases at J, with 17 bases between the two ends. Germline V gene sequence: CDR1 MNHEY, CDR2 SVGAGI. The CDR3 spells CASRRTQGRGNQPQHF. In DNA form, the CDR3 reads TGTGCCAGCAGGCGAACACAGGGAAGGGGCAATCAGCCCCAGCATTTT.

This clonotype was seen repeatedly, ten times or more. The gene calls are TRBV7-7 and TRBJ1-4, with a possible D match to TRBD1 (5 bases). V shed 5 bases and J shed 10 bases, with 17 bases lying between them. CDR3 size: 14 residues. CDR1 and CDR2 from the germline V gene are SSHAT and FNYEAQ (reference sequence). The CDR3 bases are TGTGCCAGCAGCCCCGTTTTGGGGGGTGGAAAACTGTTTTTT. It encodes CASSPVLGGGKLFF.